The clone carrying this T cell receptor (beta chain) showed up just a few times. This sample stems from a study of blood T cells in healthy people across ages. CDR1 is MNHEY, CDR2 SVGAGI, per germline. This CDR3 is built from 16 residues. The V gene end was trimmed by 5 bases and the J gene end by 6 bases; junction bases not matched to a gene: 10. Together with a sample-barcoded 5' primer, a J-beta primer mix was included in a second PCR lasting about 7 to 12 cycles. TCRdb analysed the 5' RACE reads with MiXCR anew, one entry per CDR3 protein. The sample shows over a million distinct CDR3 sequences, 40% to 55% of them seen only once.

The receptor's source is a woman aged 55-75 years in good health. The chain combines TRBV6-5 with TRBJ2-1; 10 nucleotides align to TRBD2. The sequencing input was blood. In DNA, the CDR3 is TGTGCCAGCAGTCCGGCGACTAGCGGGTCGCGCAATGAGCAGTTCTTC. Translating gives CASSPATSGSRNEQFF.